These 12 T cell receptor beta chains share one sample of origin, sequenced in a study of cytomegalovirus exposure and HLA in healthy donors. In the PCR, 60 Vbeta and 13 Jbeta primers were used. Assay: immunoSEQ multiplex PCR; the TCRdb copy retains only in-frame clones and omits some. The sample records approximately 160,000 clones, approximately 77% being singletons. The sample comprised PBMCs. Receptors were obtained from a male donor in good health and CMV-seropositive.

The rearrangement links TRBV5-1 to TRBJ2-7; a weak D match, TRBD1 (6 bases). Germline CDR1 SGHRS, CDR2 YFSETQ. V lost 0 bases to trimming and J lost 1 base, with 8 bases between them. There are 14 residues in the CDR3. The chain's CDR3 is CASSLARGSYEQYF. CDR3 nucleotides: TGCGCCAGCAGCTTGGCAAGGGGGTCCTACGAGCAGTACTTC.

The chain links TRBV25-1 to TRBJ1-2; D is unresolved. In germline, CDR1 is MGHDK, CDR2 SYGVNS. CDR3 length: 12 residues. V lost 4 bases to trimming and J lost 8 bases, with 11 bases between them. CDR3 in DNA: TGTGCCAGCAGTGCCGCCGGAGGGGGCTACACCTTC. Translation gives CASSAAGGGYTF.

The CDR3 nucleotides read TGTGCCAGCATTCTACAGGAAAGCGTCCCCTATGGCTACACCTTC. Translating it yields CASILQESVPYGYTF. The chain is built from TRBV6-1 and TRBJ1-2, with D perhaps TRBD1 (5 bases). Trimming took 7 bases from V and 4 from J, leaving 19 bases between them. The CDR3 extends over 15 amino acids. CDR1 MNHNS and CDR2 SASEGT come from the germline V gene.

The rearrangement links TRBV6-1 to TRBJ1-4; 7 positions agree with TRBD1. The trim removed 6 bases at V and 0 bases at J, leaving 1 base unmatched. From germline, CDR1 is MNHNS and CDR2 SASEGT. The CDR3 spans 14 residues. The CDR3 DNA sequence: TGTGCCAGCAGAGGGACAGCAACTAATGAAAAACTGTTTTTT. Amino acids: CASRGTATNEKLFF.

The chain combines TRBV9 with TRBJ1-3, with D unresolved. The germline V and J ends were trimmed by 4 bases and 3 bases, with 14 bases remaining between them. This CDR3 has 15 amino acids. The germline CDR1 and CDR2 sequences are SGDLS and YYNGEE. CDR3 protein: CASSSDYGDGNTIYF. In nucleotides, the CDR3 is TGTGCCAGCAGCTCAGACTATGGGGATGGAAACACCATATATTTT.

The V call is TRBV5-1, the J call TRBJ1-4; TRBD1 agrees at 8 bases. This CDR3 region has 15 residues. Trimming at V came to 4 bases and at J to 2 bases, leaving 4 bases not matched to a gene. Germline V gives CDR1 SGHRS, CDR2 YFSETQ. The CDR3 DNA follows: TGCGCCAGCAGCACCGGGACAGGCACTAATGAAAAACTGTTTTTT. Its protein product is CASSTGTGTNEKLFF.

This chain uses TRBV5-1 with TRBJ1-2; TRBD1 matches at 8 bases. This CDR3 has 16 amino acids. In germline, CDR1 is SGHRS, CDR2 YFSETQ. V shed 3 bases, J shed 4 bases, and the junction held 11 bases outside the gene matches. The CDR3 spells CASSSYLTGASYGYTF. The CDR3 nucleotides read TGCGCCAGCAGCTCCTACCTGACAGGGGCTAGCTATGGCTACACCTTC.

This clone is a singleton in its sample. V and J are TRBV19 and TRBJ2-5; a possible D gene is TRBD2 (5 bases). The CDR3 is 13 amino acids. From germline, CDR1 is LNHDA and CDR2 SQIVND (reference sequence). The germline V and J ends were trimmed by 3 bases and 5 bases, with 10 bases remaining between them. The DNA of the CDR3 is TGTGCCAGTAGTATCCGGGGTAGGGAGACCCAGTACTTC. Translating it yields CASSIRGRETQYF.

This clone came up a few times. The rearrangement joins TRBV5-1 to TRBJ1-1, with 11 bases aligning to TRBD1. Germline CDR1 and CDR2: SGHRS and YFSETQ. The CDR3 spans 15 residues. V shed 3 bases, J shed 4 bases, and the junction held 5 bases outside the gene matches. CDR3 in amino acids: CASSSQGQGATEAFF. CDR3 in DNA: TGCGCCAGCAGCTCGCAAGGACAGGGGGCCACTGAAGCTTTCTTT.

This clone was seen only once. The genes are TRBV7-9 and TRBJ2-3, with a weak D call TRBD2 (5 bases). Germline CDR1 is SEHNR and CDR2 is FQNEAQ (reference sequence). This CDR3 has 13 amino acids. V was clipped by 1 base and J by 5 bases, with 7 bases between them. CDR3 sequence reads: CASSLVRGDTQYF. In nucleotides, the CDR3 is TGTGCCAGCAGCTTAGTCCGGGGAGATACGCAGTATTTT. The entire variable domain, with the rest obtained from reference TRBV7-9 and TRBJ2-3, is as follows: DTGVSQNPRHKITKRGQNVTFRCDPISEHNRLYWYRQTLGQGPEFLTYFQNEAQLEKSRLLSDRFSAERPKGSFSTLEIQRTEQGDSAMYLCASSLVRGDTQYFGPGTRLTVL.

This chain links TRBV30 with TRBJ1-1; D might be TRBD1 (6 bases). From germline, CDR1 is GTSNPN and CDR2 SVGIG (reference sequence). The V gene lost 2 bases and the J gene lost 0 bases, with 13 bases spanning the gap. This CDR3 has 15 amino acids. The CDR3 DNA is TGTGCCTGGAGTCTGGGGGCCAACCTGAACACTGAAGCTTTCTTT. It encodes CAWSLGANLNTEAFF.

The rearrangement links TRBV7-2 to TRBJ2-5, with D possibly matching TRBD2 (7 bases). V was shortened by 1 base and J by 5 bases, with 14 bases between the two germline ends. In germline, CDR1 is SGHTA, CDR2 FQGNSA. This CDR3 spans 15 amino acids. The CDR3 sequence is CASSLGGGATETQYF. Written as DNA, the CDR3 is TGTGCCAGCAGCTTAGGAGGGGGGGCCACTGAGACCCAGTACTTC.